This TCR beta chain was documented in a study of Ad26.COV2.S vaccination and SARS-CoV-2 variants. Study summary: Ad26.COV2.S given intramuscularly, once or twice 56 days apart.

As to treatment: around 19 received Ad26.COV2.S at low or high dose, single or two shots; about 5 received placebo; per-sample allocation not given. All samples were drawn on day 63, counting from the first vaccine or placebo injection. Within Boston, the person who donated was an adult of 18-55 years. An Ad26 vector expressing Wuhan-strain SARS-CoV-2 spike constituted the vaccine. Study-wide findings and caveats: It was found that vaccine and placebo recipients had similar non-spike TCR breadth.

The method was immunoSEQ multiplex PCR; TCRdb's version includes in-frame clones alone and lacks a portion of them. The sample consists of roughly 390,000 clones, about 85% of them appearing once. The CDR3 extends over 15 amino acids. Trimming left V 3 bases short and J 0 bases short, with 10 bases between. CDR1 is MNHEY, CDR2 SVGAGI, per germline. About this clone itself: The antigen remains unidentified.

The chain links TRBV6-5 to TRBJ2-3; D is undetermined. The sequencing used peripheral blood, collected in a trial of Ad26.COV2.S vaccine versus placebo. The clonotype comes from a person between 18 and 59 years old who received the Ad26.COV2.S COVID-19 vaccine or a placebo. CDR3 sequence reads: CASSYDTTSTDTQYF. The CDR3, as DNA: TGTGCCAGCAGTTATGACACTACTAGCACAGATACGCAGTATTTT.